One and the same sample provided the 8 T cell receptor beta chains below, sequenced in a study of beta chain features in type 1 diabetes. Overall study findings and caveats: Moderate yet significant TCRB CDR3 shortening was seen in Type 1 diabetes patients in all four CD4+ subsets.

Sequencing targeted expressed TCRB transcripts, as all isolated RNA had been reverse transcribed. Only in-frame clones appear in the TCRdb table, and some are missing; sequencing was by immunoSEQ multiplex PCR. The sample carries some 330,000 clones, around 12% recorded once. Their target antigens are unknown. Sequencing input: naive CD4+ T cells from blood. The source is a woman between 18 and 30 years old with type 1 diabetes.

Here the CDR3 DNA reads TGTGCCAGCAGCTCACCAGGGGGTCGGTATGGCTACACCTTC. Translated: CASSSPGGRYGYTF. The V gene is TRBV5-4, the J gene TRBJ1-2; 7 positions match TRBD1. The CDR3 extends over 14 amino acids. The germline V gene has CDR1 SGHNT and CDR2 YYREEE (reference sequence). Trimming took 3 bases from V and 5 from J; bases not matched to a gene: 7.

CDR3 bases: TGTGCCAGCAGGTACCGCAATGAGCAGTTCTTC. Translating gives CASRYRNEQFF. This chain links TRBV6-5 with TRBJ2-1; D not certain. The CDR3 length is 11 residues. V lost 6 bases to trimming and J lost 6 bases, with 6 bases between them. CDR1 and CDR2 (germline): MNHEY, SVGAGI.

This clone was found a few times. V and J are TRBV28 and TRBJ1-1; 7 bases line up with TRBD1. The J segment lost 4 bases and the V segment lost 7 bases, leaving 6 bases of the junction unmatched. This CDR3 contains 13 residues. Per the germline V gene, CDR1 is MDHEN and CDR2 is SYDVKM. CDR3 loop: CASNTPGGTEAFF. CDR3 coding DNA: TGTGCCAGCAACACGCCAGGGGGCACTGAAGCTTTCTTT.

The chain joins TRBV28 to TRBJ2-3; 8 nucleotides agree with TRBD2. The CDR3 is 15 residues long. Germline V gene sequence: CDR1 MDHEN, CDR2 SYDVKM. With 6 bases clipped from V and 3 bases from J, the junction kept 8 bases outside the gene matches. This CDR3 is CASRDGAGGTDTQYF. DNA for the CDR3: TGTGCCAGCAGAGATGGGGCGGGGGGAACAGATACGCAGTATTTT.

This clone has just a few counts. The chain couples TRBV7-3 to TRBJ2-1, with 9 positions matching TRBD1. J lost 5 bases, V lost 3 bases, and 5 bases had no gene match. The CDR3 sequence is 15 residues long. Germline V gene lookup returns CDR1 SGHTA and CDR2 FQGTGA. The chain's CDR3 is CASSFTGGMNNEQFF. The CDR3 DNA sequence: TGTGCCAGCAGCTTCACAGGGGGCATGAACAATGAGCAGTTCTTC.

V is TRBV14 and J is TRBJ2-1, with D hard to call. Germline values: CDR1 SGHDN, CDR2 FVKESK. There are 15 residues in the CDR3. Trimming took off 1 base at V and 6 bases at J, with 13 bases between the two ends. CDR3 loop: CASSQVVVQRNEQFF. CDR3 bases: TGTGCCAGCAGCCAAGTGGTCGTTCAGCGCAATGAGCAGTTCTTC.

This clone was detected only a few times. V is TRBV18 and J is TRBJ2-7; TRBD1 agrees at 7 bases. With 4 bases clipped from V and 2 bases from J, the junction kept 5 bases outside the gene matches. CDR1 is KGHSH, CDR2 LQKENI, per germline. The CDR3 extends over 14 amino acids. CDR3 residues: CASSRGQTTYEQYF. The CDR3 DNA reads TGTGCCAGCTCACGGGGACAGACGACCTACGAGCAGTACTTC.

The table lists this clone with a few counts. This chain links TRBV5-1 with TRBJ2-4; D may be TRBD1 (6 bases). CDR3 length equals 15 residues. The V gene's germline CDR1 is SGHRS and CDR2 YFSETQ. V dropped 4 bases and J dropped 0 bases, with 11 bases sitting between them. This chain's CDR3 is CASSPDSLAKNIQYF. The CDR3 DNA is TGCGCCAGCAGCCCGGACAGTCTAGCCAAAAACATTCAGTACTTC.